This is a list of T cell receptor beta chains from one sample in a study of blood T cell repertoires in COVID-19. This table comes from immunoSEQ multiplex PCR, and its TCRdb copy is limited to in-frame clones, with some not included. Of some 300,000 clones listed, approximately 86% are singletons. Sequenced sample: peripheral blood. Source of these receptors: a young man with active or convalescent COVID-19. CDR3s include the opening cysteine and the closing phenylalanine or tryptophan. D genes are given only for firm matches. Size is omitted from some rows. Given values are once, few, many or a class for expanded clones.

J,size,V,D,DNA,CDR3
TRBJ1-1,-,TRBV7-9,-,TGTGCCAGCAGCTTTGGCAGGCGAGACACTGAAGCTTTCTTT,CASSFGRRDTEAFF
TRBJ1-6,-,TRBV21-1,-,TGTGCCAGCAGCCTCACCCCGCGGGACTCCCGCAATTCACCCCTCCACTTT,CASSLTPRDSRNSPLHF
TRBJ1-6,-,TRBV4-1,TRBD1,TGCGCCAGCAGCCAAGAGCCTGAGGGACAGGATTCACCCCTCCACTTT,CASSQEPEGQDSPLHF
TRBJ2-2,-,TRBV14,-,TGTGCCAGTCTAGCGCCCAACACCGGGGAGCTGTTTTTT,CASLAPNTGELFF
TRBJ2-2,-,TRBV20-1,-,TGCAGTGCTAGACAGTCCGGGGAGCTGTTTTTT,CSARQSGELFF
TRBJ2-5,many,TRBV7-6,TRBD2,TGTGCCAGCAGCTTAGCGTCGGGGACTAGGGGGGAGACCCAGTACTTC,CASSLASGTRGETQYF
TRBJ1-4,-,TRBV7-9,-,TGTGCCAGCAGCCGGACAGAGACTAATGAAAAACTGTTTTTT,CASSRTETNEKLFF
TRBJ2-3,-,TRBV7-9,TRBD2,TGTGCCAGCAGCTTTAAGACTAGCGGGGCCTTAGATTACACAGATACGCAGTATTTT,CASSFKTSGALDYTDTQYF
TRBJ2-3,once,TRBV5-1,TRBD2,TGCGCCAGCAGTTTTACTAGCGCAGTCACAGATACGCAGTATTTT,CASSFTSAVTDTQYF
TRBJ1-3,-,TRBV5-6,-,TGTGCCAGCAGCTTGCTCGGGTCTGGAAACACCATATATTTT,CASSLLGSGNTIYF
TRBJ2-7,-,TRBV11-2,-,TGTGCCAGCAGCTCCTTCGGGACATACTCCTACGAGCAGTACTTC,CASSSFGTYSYEQYF
TRBJ2-2,medium-sized,TRBV6-4,TRBD2,TGTGCCAGCAGTGACAGCGGGGGCAACACCGGGGAGCTGTTTTTT,CASSDSGGNTGELFF
TRBJ1-2,once,TRBV19,TRBD1,TGTGCCAGTAGTATCTATCAAACAGGGGCTAACTATGGCTACACCTTC,CASSIYQTGANYGYTF
TRBJ1-6,-,TRBV7-2,-,TGTGCCAGCAGCTTGAGCGGGGGGGGCTCCTATAATTCACCCCTCCACTTT,CASSLSGGGSYNSPLHF
TRBJ2-3,-,TRBV6-2/TRBV6-3,TRBD2,TGTGCCAGCAGTTTAATAGCGGGGAGCTATTATTTT,CASSLIAGSYYF
TRBJ1-5,-,TRBV4-1,TRBD1,TGCGCCAGCAGCCAAGGGACAGGGGAAGGGCAGCCCCAGCATTTT,CASSQGTGEGQPQHF
TRBJ2-7,-,TRBV29-1,-,TGCAGCGTTGAGGTAGCTGAGTCCTACGAGCAGTACTTC,CSVEVAESYEQYF
TRBJ1-1,-,TRBV5-1,-,TGCGCCAGCAGCTTGGATAGCAGGGGTACTGAAGCTTTCTTT,CASSLDSRGTEAFF
TRBJ2-7,-,TRBV7-2,-,TGTGCCAGCAGCTTAGAGGCGGGGGCGTACGAGCAGTACTTC,CASSLEAGAYEQYF
TRBJ2-1,-,TRBV7-3,TRBD2,TGTGCCAGCAGCTATTCGGGAGGCTCCTACAATGAGCAGTTCTTC,CASSYSGGSYNEQFF
TRBJ2-2,-,TRBV4-3,-,TGCGCCAGCAGCCAAGATTCAACAAGTTACACCGGGGAGCTGTTTTTT,CASSQDSTSYTGELFF
TRBJ2-5,-,TRBV5-1,-,TGCGCCAGCAGCCTCCGGGACACCCGGGACCCCCTACCAAGGGAGACCCAGTACTTC,CASSLRDTRDPLPRETQYF
TRBJ2-7,-,TRBV12-3/TRBV12-4,-,TGTGCCAGCAGTTTAGGCAGTTACGAGCAGTACTTC,CASSLGSYEQYF
TRBJ1-2,-,TRBV6-5,-,TGTGCCAGCAGTTATAGCCGGACATTATATGATGGCTACACCTTC,CASSYSRTLYDGYTF
TRBJ1-2,-,TRBV4-3,-,TGCGCCAGCAGCCGCGGGCCTGGGCCCGACGGCTACACCTTC,CASSRGPGPDGYTF
TRBJ1-4,few,TRBV7-2,-,TGTGCCAGCAGCCCGGTGTATGGCCGAGGGTTTGAAAAACTGTTTTTT,CASSPVYGRGFEKLFF
TRBJ1-2,-,TRBV4-2,-,TGTGCCAGCAGCCAAGAGAGCCAGGGCTATGGCTACACCTTC,CASSQESQGYGYTF
TRBJ2-3,few,TRBV6-2/TRBV6-3,-,TGTGCCAGCAGTTTACAGGTGGTGGATACGCAGTATTTT,CASSLQVVDTQYF
TRBJ2-3,-,TRBV3-1/TRBV3-2,TRBD1,TGTGCCGCAGAGGGACAGGGAGAATATACGCAGTATTTT,CAAEGQGEYTQYF
TRBJ2-7,-,TRBV5-1,TRBD2,TGCGCCAGCAGCTTGGCCCCTAGCGGGGGGGCGTACGAGCAGTACTTC,CASSLAPSGGAYEQYF
TRBJ1-4,-,TRBV4-1,TRBD1,TGCGCCAGCAGCCTTACGCCGGGGACAGGGAATGAAAAACTGTTTTTT,CASSLTPGTGNEKLFF
TRBJ2-7,-,TRBV2,TRBD1,TGTGCCAGCACCCTGAGCCGGGACAGGGGGTACTACGAGCAGTACTTC,CASTLSRDRGYYEQYF
TRBJ2-7,-,TRBV7-8,-,TGTGCCAGCAGCTCAGGCCTGGATTTAGGCGAGCAGTACTTC,CASSSGLDLGEQYF
TRBJ1-3,-,TRBV19,-,TGTGCCAGTAGTACCCCACAGGAGATGGCCGGAAACACCATATATTTT,CASSTPQEMAGNTIYF
TRBJ1-6,-,TRBV24-1,-,TGTGCCACCCAAAAACAGAGCATTCCATACTCACCCCTCCACTTT,CATQKQSIPYSPLHF
TRBJ1-2,-,TRBV7-8,-,TGTGCCAGCAGCTGGGGGGGATTTGGAAGTTTATCTAACTATGGCTACACCTTC,CASSWGGFGSLSNYGYTF